The sequence of this T cell receptor beta chain was determined in a study of blood T cells in healthy people across ages. Study information: About one barcoded beta molecule per two T cells was captured by template switching.

There are 13 residues in the CDR3. Per the germline V gene, CDR1 is SGHRS and CDR2 is YFSETQ. With a J-beta primer mix and a sample-barcoded 5' primer, a second PCR ran roughly 6 to 11 cycles. No fewer than 3 million CDR3-containing paired-end reads came from each sample. TCRdb recomputed calls from the 5' RACE reads with MiXCR, one row per CDR3 protein. The sample yields about 1.8 million distinct CDR3 sequences, approximately 50% seen once. The TCR comes from a woman between 40 and 55 years old in good health. Material for sequencing was blood. V usage is TRBV5-1 and J usage is TRBJ2-4; a weak D match, TRBD1 (6 bases). The DNA matches TRBJ2-7 better at its end, which makes the J call doubtful. This CDR3 reads CASRQGQLYEQYF. CDR3 DNA: TGCGCCAGCAGACAGGGACAACTCTACGAGCAGTACTTC.